Below, one TCR beta chain is given with its context. This record belongs to a study of blood T cells in healthy people across ages. Study at large: The template switching approach captured approximately one barcoded beta molecule for every two T cells.

The J segment lost 4 bases and the V segment lost 2 bases, leaving 9 bases of the junction unmatched. The CDR3 covers 17 residues. Per the germline V gene, CDR1 is SGHTA and CDR2 is FQGNSA. Primed by a sample-barcoded 5' primer and a J-beta primer mix, a second PCR proceeded for roughly 6 to 12 cycles. A single record per CDR3 protein comes from TCRdb applying MiXCR to the 5' RACE reads. The top ten clones hold over 9% of a sample with 1.5 million to 2 million distinct CDR3 sequences, about 31% of them seen once. J is TRBJ1-2 and V is TRBV7-2; 11 nucleotides line up with TRBD1. The source of this sequence is a woman in her 30s in good health. Sample: blood. CDR3 DNA: TGTGCCAGCAGCTTACTAGGACAGGGGGCTGGGTCCTATGGCTACACCTTC. This gives the protein CASSLLGQGAGSYGYTF.